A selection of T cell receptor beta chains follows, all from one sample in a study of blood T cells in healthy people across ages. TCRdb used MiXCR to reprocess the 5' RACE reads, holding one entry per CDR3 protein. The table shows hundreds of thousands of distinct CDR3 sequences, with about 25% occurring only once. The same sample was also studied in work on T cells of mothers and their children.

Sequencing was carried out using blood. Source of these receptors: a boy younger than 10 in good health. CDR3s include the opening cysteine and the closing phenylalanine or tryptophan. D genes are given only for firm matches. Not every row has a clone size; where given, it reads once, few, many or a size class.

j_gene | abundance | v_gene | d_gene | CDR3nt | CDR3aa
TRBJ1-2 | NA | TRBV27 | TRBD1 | TGTGCCAGCAGTTTGAGTGGACAGGAGACCTTAAAGGGCTACACCTTC | CASSLSGQETLKGYTF
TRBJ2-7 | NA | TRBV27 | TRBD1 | TGTGCCAGCAGTTTAGACGCCCGGCGGGACAGGAGATACGAGCAGTACTTC | CASSLDARRDRRYEQYF
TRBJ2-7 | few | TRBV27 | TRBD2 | TGTGCCAGCGGACTAGCGCGTACCTACGAGCAGTACTTC | CASGLARTYEQYF
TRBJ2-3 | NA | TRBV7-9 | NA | TGTGCCAGCAGCTGGGAACAAGGTGCATGGAGTACTTCTAGCACAGATACGCAGTATTTT | CASSWEQGAWSTSSTDTQYF
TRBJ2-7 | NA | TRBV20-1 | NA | TGCAGTGCTAGCGAAACCAGCTCCTACGAGCAGTACTTC | CSASETSSYEQYF
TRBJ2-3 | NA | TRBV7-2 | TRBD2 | TGTGCCAGCAGCCCTAGCGGGGGGGATTTCACAGATACGCAGTACTTT | CASSPSGGDFTDTQYF
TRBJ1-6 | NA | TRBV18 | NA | TGTGCCAGCTCGCGCGGTCAAGGGGGTTCACCCCTCCACTTT | CASSRGQGGSPLHF
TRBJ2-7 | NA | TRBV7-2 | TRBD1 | TGTGCCAGCAGTTCGACAGGGGGCGATGGGCAGTACTTC | CASSSTGGDGQYF
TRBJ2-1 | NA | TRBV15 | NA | TGTGCCACCAGCAGAGGGTCAGGGAGCTCCTACAATGAGCAGTTCTTC | CATSRGSGSSYNEQFF
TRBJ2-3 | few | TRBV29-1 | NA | TGCAGCGTTGACCTCCAAGGAGATACGCAGTATTTT | CSVDLQGDTQYF